The 4 T cell receptor beta chains below all came from one sample that was sequenced in a study of human T cells and chemical hapten exposure. Time point specified: patch test 1, 2 weeks after DPC sensitization. As for treatment: therapeutic diphenylcyclopropenone sensitization with weekly scalp DPC. TCRdb independently ran MiXCR on the RACE reads; one entry per CDR3 protein. Among tens of thousands of distinct CDR3 sequences listed, about 11% were seen once. The sample consisted of whole blood, taken in connection with sensitization to the hapten diphenylcyclopropenone (DPC). The receptor set was obtained from an older woman with alopecia areata. Some clones in this sample may be carry-over from other donors' samples.

This chain uses TRBV6-5 with TRBJ2-7; D is possibly TRBD2 (6 bases). CDR1 and CDR2 (germline): MNHEY, SVGAGI. This CDR3 comprises 13 residues. Trimming took 2 bases from V and 4 from J, leaving 9 bases between them. The CDR3 bases are TGTGCCAGCAGTTACGCGGAGGGGTACGAGCAGTACTTC. Translating gives CASSYAEGYEQYF.

The chain is built from TRBV12-3 or TRBV12-4 and TRBJ2-1; no clear D gene. The CDR3 is 14 amino acids. V shed 4 bases and J shed 6 bases, with 13 bases lying between them. CDR3 sequence (DNA): TGTGCCAGCAGTTCAGCTTATCCCAGCAATGAGCAGTTCTTC. Translating gives CASSSAYPSNEQFF.

V usage is TRBV7-8 and J usage is TRBJ2-3; the D is unclear. This CDR3 contains 14 residues. Trimming removed 3 bases at V and 3 bases at J, with 10 bases between. The germline V gene encodes CDR1 SGHVS and CDR2 FQNEAQ. The DNA of the CDR3 is TGTGCCAGCAGCTTTAAGTGGTTAACAGATACGCAGTATTTT. It codes for CASSFKWLTDTQYF. Based on the CDR3 plus reference TRBV7-8 and TRBJ2-3, the full variable domain is GAGVSQSPRYKVAKRGQDVALRCDPISGHVSLFWYQQALGQGPEFLTYFQNEAQLDKSGLPSDRFFAERPEGSVSTLKIQRTQQEDSAVYLCASSFKWLTDTQYFGPGTRLTVL.

The CDR3 protein is CASSQTGGAGNEKLFF. CDR3 DNA sequence: TGTGCCAGCAGCCAAACAGGGGGCGCCGGGAATGAAAAACTGTTTTTT. This rearrangement joins TRBV7-2 to TRBJ1-4; TRBD1 agrees at 9 bases. This CDR3 comprises 16 residues. V lost 5 bases to trimming and J lost 5 bases; unmatched junction nucleotides: 9. Per the germline V gene, CDR1 is SGHTA and CDR2 is FQGNSA.